These 9 T cell receptor beta chains originate from one sample sequenced in a study of blood T cell repertoires in COVID-19. TCRdb keeps only in-frame clones here, not all; method: immunoSEQ multiplex PCR. The sample holds hundreds of thousands of clones; about 86% are singletons and the top ten take around 10%. Sequenced sample: PBMCs or T cells enriched from blood (not recorded which). The receptors were gathered from a woman between 50 and 59 years old who had recovered from COVID-19.

The chain uses TRBV7-9 and TRBJ1-5; D possibly corresponds to TRBD1 (6 bases). The CDR3 has 16 residues. CDR1 is SEHNR, CDR2 FQNEAQ, per germline (reference sequence). Trimming took 1 base from V and 2 from J, leaving 12 bases between them. The CDR3 region is CASSLGQGIGNQPQHF. The CDR3 DNA sequence: TGTGCCAGCAGCTTAGGGCAGGGGATCGGCAATCAGCCCCAGCATTTT.

The V call is TRBV27, the J call TRBJ2-5; D call uncertain. Germline assignment: CDR1 MNHEY and CDR2 SMNVEV (reference sequence). CDR3 length: 13 residues. V was clipped by 6 bases and J by 7 bases, with 15 bases between them. For the CDR3, the DNA is TGTGCCAGCAGCCCCACCCCCGCCGGGACCCAGTACTTC. Protein: CASSPTPAGTQYF.

The chain joins TRBV19 to TRBJ2-2; no definite D call. The CDR3 has 12 residues. The ends were cut back, 6 bases at V and 5 bases at J, with 7 bases in the middle. Germline V lookup: CDR1 LNHDA, CDR2 SQIVND (reference sequence). CDR3 in amino acids: CASRPQTGELFF. The CDR3 DNA reads as TGTGCCAGTAGGCCCCAGACCGGGGAGCTGTTTTTT.

The chain combines TRBV18 with TRBJ1-1, with D perhaps TRBD1 (5 bases). Germline loops: CDR1 KGHSH, CDR2 LQKENI. V was clipped by 2 bases and J by 0 bases, with 13 bases between them. The CDR3 is made up of 16 amino acids. CDR3 protein: CASSPASRALNTEAFF. CDR3 DNA sequence: TGTGCCAGCTCACCAGCAAGCAGGGCCTTGAACACTGAAGCTTTCTTT. Together with reference TRBV18 and TRBJ1-1, the CDR3 gives the full variable domain: NAGVMQNPRHLVRRRGQEARLRCSPMKGHSHVYWYRQLPEEGLKFMVYLQKENIIDESGMPKERFSAEFPKEGPSILRIQQVVRGDSAAYFCASSPASRALNTEAFFGQGTRLTVV.

The chain uses TRBV5-6 and TRBJ1-5; 7 nucleotides align to TRBD1. Trimming cost V 0 bases and J 6 bases; bases outside gene matches: 6. This CDR3 has 15 residues. The germline CDR1 and CDR2 sequences are SGHDT and YYEEEE. CDR3 nucleotides: TGTGCCAGCAGCTTGGAGGGGGCGGATAGTCAGCCCCAGCATTTT. As protein: CASSLEGADSQPQHF.

The rearrangement uses TRBV13 and TRBJ2-7; 12 positions agree with TRBD2. The germline V gene has CDR1 PRHDT and CDR2 FYEKMQ (reference sequence). This CDR3 region has 15 residues. V lost 2 bases, J lost 4 bases, and 3 bases stayed unmatched. For the CDR3, the DNA is TGTGCCAGCAGCTTAACTAGCGGGGGGCGTTACGAGCAGTACTTC. Its protein is CASSLTSGGRYEQYF.

This chain joins TRBV28 and TRBJ1-2, with a possible D match to TRBD1 (6 bases). CDR1 MDHEN and CDR2 SYDVKM come from the germline V gene. Trimming shortened V by 6 bases and J by 7 bases, and 15 bases separated the two germline ends. The CDR3 contains 13 residues. CDR3 sequence reads: CASSPRTVSGYTF. CDR3 in DNA: TGTGCCAGCAGCCCTCGGACAGTATCTGGCTACACCTTC.

V is TRBV6-5 and J is TRBJ2-7; D unclear. This CDR3 has 13 amino acids. Germline-derived CDR1 and CDR2 are MNHEY and SVGAGI. V lost 7 bases, J lost 2 bases, and 12 bases lay in between. The CDR3 protein is CASKVGATYEQYF. Here the CDR3 DNA reads TGTGCCAGCAAGGTTGGAGCGACCTACGAGCAGTACTTC.

This rearrangement joins TRBV4-1 to TRBJ2-3, with D possibly being TRBD2 (5 bases). The germline gives CDR1 MGHRA, CDR2 YSYEKL. CDR3 size: 16 residues. Trimming took off 0 bases at V and 2 bases at J, with 12 bases between the two ends. The CDR3 coding sequence is TGCGCCAGCAGCCAAGACGACTATCCAACCACAGATACGCAGTATTTT. Residues: CASSQDDYPTTDTQYF.